Below are 9 T cell receptor beta chains sequenced from a single sample in a study of blood T cells in healthy people across ages. A second PCR, run for 7 to 11 cycles, used a sample-barcoded 5' primer plus a J-beta primer mix. TCRdb used MiXCR to reprocess the 5' RACE reads, holding one entry per CDR3 protein. The table has some 790,000 distinct CDR3 sequences, 25% to 35% seen once. Sequenced: blood. These receptors all stem from an elderly woman in good health.

The chain recombines TRBV12-3 or TRBV12-4 with TRBJ2-2; TRBD1 matches at 8 bases. CDR3 size: 18 residues. V lost 5 bases, J lost 5 bases, and 16 bases stayed unmatched. The CDR3 nucleotides read TGTGCCAGCAGTCACTTCATCCCAGGGGGCTGGTTTACCGGGGAGCTGTTTTTT. Its protein is CASSHFIPGGWFTGELFF.

This clonotype has a count of ten or more. The V call is TRBV6-2 or TRBV6-3, the J call TRBJ2-1; 8 bases line up with TRBD2. CDR3 length equals 11 residues. Per germline, CDR1 MNHEY and CDR2 SVGEGT. J gave up 8 bases and V 8 bases, and 2 bases lay outside the gene matches. CDR3 sequence reads: CASGLAYEQFF. CDR3 nucleotides: TGTGCCAGCGGACTAGCTTATGAGCAGTTCTTC.

The V and J genes are TRBV20-1 and TRBJ2-5; D is perhaps TRBD1 or TRBD2 (5 bases each). The V and J ends lost 0 bases and 2 bases respectively, with 10 bases between them. The CDR3 contains 14 residues. Germline V gene sequence: CDR1 DFQATT, CDR2 SNEGSKA (reference sequence). The CDR3 is CSARDPGLQETQYF. For the CDR3, the DNA is TGCAGTGCTAGAGATCCGGGGCTTCAAGAGACCCAGTACTTC.

This clonotype was found many times. This chain joins TRBV7-2 and TRBJ1-2; maybe TRBD1 (5 bases). The CDR3 spans 17 residues. With 3 bases removed from V and 2 bases from J, the gap between germline ends came to 19 bases. Germline V CDR1 and CDR2: SGHTA, FQGNSA. CDR3 sequence: CASSFEANTGGNYGYTF. The CDR3 DNA sequence: TGTGCCAGCAGCTTTGAAGCTAATACAGGCGGGAACTATGGCTACACCTTC.

This clonotype was found many times. The chain uses TRBV19 and TRBJ2-3; D may be TRBD2 (6 bases). V was trimmed by 10 bases and J by 7 bases, leaving 27 bases between them. This CDR3 comprises 16 residues. Germline V gene lookup returns CDR1 LNHDA and CDR2 SQIVND (reference sequence). The CDR3: CATREEGSGSGNTQYF. In DNA form, the CDR3 reads TGTGCCACGAGGGAGGAGGGTAGCGGCTCCGGGAATACGCAGTATTTT.

This clonotype was picked up many times. J is TRBJ2-1 and V is TRBV14; 7 nucleotides match TRBD2. The germline CDR1 and CDR2 sequences are SGHDN and FVKESK. Unmatched junction bases numbered 6, after V lost 2 bases and J lost 5 bases. This CDR3 region has 15 residues. CDR3 in amino acids: CASSQIAGIHNEQFF. Written as DNA, the CDR3 is TGTGCCAGCAGCCAAATAGCGGGTATCCACAATGAGCAGTTCTTC.

The chain couples TRBV11-2 to TRBJ1-2; D is ambiguous. Trimming took 1 base from V and 13 from J, leaving 13 bases between them. The CDR3 contains 12 residues. Germline-derived CDR1 and CDR2 are SGHAT and FQNNGV. CDR3 amino acids: CASSLATQQLTF. DNA for the CDR3: TGTGCCAGCAGCTTAGCGACACAGCAACTCACCTTC.

On this clonotype itself: This may be a read error, as it is one base from a much larger clone. The CDR3 loop is CASTLHGQYYSNQPQHF. CDR3 nucleotide sequence: TGTGCCAGCACCTTACATGGACAGTACTATAGCAATCAGCCCCAGCATTTT. The V and J genes are TRBV28 and TRBJ1-5, with D perhaps matching TRBD1 (6 bases). V lost 7 bases and J lost 0, with 19 bases in between. The V gene's germline CDR1 is MDHEN and CDR2 SYDVKM. This CDR3 has 17 amino acids.

This rearrangement joins TRBV7-9 to TRBJ2-5, with TRBD2 identical over 12 bases. Germline values: CDR1 SEHNR, CDR2 FQNEAQ (reference sequence). The ends lost 6 bases at V and 5 bases at J; junction bases unmatched: 10. This CDR3 contains 16 residues. The CDR3, as DNA: TGTGCCAGCAGTCGAAGGACTAGCGGGGAACGGGAGACCCAGTACTTC. Amino acids: CASSRRTSGERETQYF.